The 22 T cell receptor beta chains given below trace back to one sample, sequenced in a study of blood T cell repertoires in COVID-19. Repertoires were generated with immunoSEQ multiplex PCR, while TCRdb's copy carries only in-frame clones and drops some. The sample yields 400,000 or so clones, over 75% seen once. The material sequenced was PBMCs or T cells enriched from blood (not recorded which). These receptors originate from a man aged 35 to 55 in a cohort exposed to, infected with or recovered from COVID-19 (not recorded which).

This clone occurred many times. The chain links TRBV24-1 to TRBJ1-2; TRBD1 aligns across 7 bases. In germline, CDR1 is KGHDR, CDR2 SFDVKD. The CDR3 sequence is 14 residues long. The trim removed 4 bases at V and 5 bases at J, leaving 6 bases unmatched. DNA for the CDR3: TGTGCCACCAGTGAGCCCGACAGGGAGTATGGCTACACCTTC. This codes for CATSEPDREYGYTF.

This chain joins TRBV3-1 (or the pseudogene TRBV3-2) and TRBJ1-5; 8 bases align to TRBD1. This CDR3 has 14 residues. Germline V gene data show CDR1 as LGHDT and CDR2 as YNNKEL (reference sequence). J was trimmed by 6 bases and V by 5 bases; bases with no gene match: 6. The CDR3 bases are TGTGCCAGCAGCACCGGGACAGGCAGTCAGCCCCAGCATTTT. Protein product: CASSTGTGSQPQHF.

The chain uses TRBV19 and TRBJ1-2, with 7 bases identical to TRBD1. After removal of 4 bases from V and 2 bases from J, the junction contained 4 bases not matched to a gene. CDR3 length: 14 residues. Germline CDR1 reads LNHDA; CDR2 reads SQIVND (reference sequence). The CDR3 is CASSTRTGNYGYTF. CDR3 nucleotides: TGTGCCAGTAGTACCCGGACAGGCAACTATGGCTACACCTTC.

The table lists this clone with a few counts. The rearrangement uses TRBV25-1 and TRBJ1-6; tentative D call: TRBD1 (6 bases). Germline lookup yields CDR1 MGHDK and CDR2 SYGVNS. The V and J ends lost 1 base and 10 bases respectively, with 11 bases between them. CDR3 size: 14 residues. CDR3 DNA sequence: TGTGCCAGCAGTGAATCAACAGGGAACTCACCCCTCCACTTT. Amino acids: CASSESTGNSPLHF.

The chain uses TRBV9 and TRBJ2-5; perhaps TRBD1 as D (6 bases). Germline CDR1 and CDR2: SGDLS and YYNGEE. The CDR3 sequence is 14 residues long. V was shortened by 3 bases and J by 5 bases, with 14 bases between the two germline ends. The CDR3, as DNA: TGTGCCAGCAGCGCAAACAGGGTAGGGGAGACCCAGTACTTC. As protein: CASSANRVGETQYF. The variable domain in full, completed from reference TRBV9 and TRBJ2-5, reads DSGVTQTPKHLITATGQRVTLRCSPRSGDLSVYWYQQSLDQGLQFLIQYYNGEERAKGNILERFSAQQFPDLHSELNLSSLELGDSALYFCASSANRVGETQYFGPGTRLLVL.

The V gene is TRBV5-1, the J gene TRBJ2-5; 7 bases align to TRBD1. The V and J ends lost 5 bases and 5 bases, in that order; junction bases with no gene match: 9. Per germline, CDR1 SGHRS and CDR2 YFSETQ. The CDR3 extends over 14 amino acids. The DNA of the CDR3 is TGCGCCAGCAGTCCCGGGACAGCCCATGAGACCCAGTACTTC. Its protein product is CASSPGTAHETQYF.

The V gene is TRBV2, the J gene TRBJ1-3; D might be TRBD1 (5 bases). In germline, CDR1 is SNHLY, CDR2 FYNNEI. CDR3 length: 15 amino acids. Between the trimmed V and J ends, which lost 3 bases and 2 bases, there was a span of 11 bases. The CDR3 protein is CASSDQGGAGNTIYF. The DNA for the CDR3 is TGTGCCAGCAGTGATCAGGGTGGCGCTGGAAACACCATATATTTT.

This sequence joins TRBV2 and TRBJ2-1; 9 nucleotides align to TRBD2. Germline V gene sequence: CDR1 SNHLY, CDR2 FYNNEI. The CDR3 loop spans 17 amino acids. The V gene end was trimmed by 3 bases and the J gene end by 1 base; junction bases not matched to a gene: 7. CDR3 sequence reads: CASSDWPAGGSYNEQFF. The CDR3 DNA follows: TGTGCCAGCAGTGATTGGCCAGCGGGAGGTTCCTACAATGAGCAGTTCTTC.

The CDR3 is CASRPWGGGADTQYF. CDR3 nucleotide sequence: TGTGCCAGCAGACCCTGGGGAGGGGGAGCAGATACGCAGTATTTT. This chain uses TRBV28 with TRBJ2-3; perhaps TRBD2 as D (7 bases). The CDR3 extends over 15 amino acids. Germline V gives CDR1 MDHEN, CDR2 SYDVKM. With 6 bases removed from V and 4 bases from J, the gap between germline ends came to 17 bases.

The V gene is TRBV7-9, the J gene TRBJ1-3; D is uncertain. The CDR3 totals 13 residues. V lost 1 base and J 7 bases, leaving 8 bases between the germline ends. CDR1 and CDR2 from the germline V gene are SEHNR and FQNEAQ (reference sequence). CDR3: CASSLGAENTIYF. The DNA for the CDR3 is TGTGCCAGCAGCTTAGGGGCCGAGAACACCATATATTTT.

This chain uses TRBV7-2 with TRBJ1-4; D is undetermined. The V and J ends lost 5 bases and 0 bases respectively, with 10 bases between them. CDR3 length: 15 residues. Germline V CDR1 and CDR2: SGHTA, FQGNSA. The CDR3 is CASSPTSATNEKLFF. The CDR3 DNA sequence: TGTGCCAGCAGCCCTACTTCCGCAACTAATGAAAAACTGTTTTTT.

This clone has a handful of counts. The chain employs TRBV7-9 and TRBJ1-1, with 8 bases that match TRBD1. The CDR3 totals 14 residues. Germline assignment: CDR1 SEHNR and CDR2 FQNEAQ (reference sequence). Losses at the gene ends were 5 bases for V and 4 bases for J; bases not matched to a gene: 6. This chain's CDR3 is CASSLTGQGTEAFF. In DNA, the CDR3 is TGTGCCAGCAGCCTTACCGGACAGGGCACTGAAGCTTTCTTT.

The chain combines TRBV11-2 with TRBJ2-7, with 8 nucleotides matching TRBD2. This CDR3 has 13 residues. V gave up 8 bases and J gave up 5 bases; unmatched junction bases: 8. Germline values: CDR1 SGHAT, CDR2 FQNNGV. The CDR3 spells CASRRLATHEQYF. The CDR3 DNA follows: TGTGCCAGCCGAAGACTAGCGACCCACGAGCAGTACTTC.

The chain joins TRBV28 to TRBJ1-6, with 8 bases that match TRBD1. The CDR3 is 16 amino acids. Per the germline V gene, CDR1 is MDHEN and CDR2 is SYDVKM. With 5 bases clipped from V and 1 base from J, the junction kept 4 bases outside the gene matches. DNA of the CDR3: TGTGCCAGCAGTAGGCAGGGGGCATCCTATAATTCACCCCTCCACTTT. It codes for CASSRQGASYNSPLHF.

DNA for the CDR3: TGTGCCTGGAGTGGGACAGGGGGCTATGGCTACACCTTC. Residues: CAWSGTGGYGYTF. The chain carries TRBV30 and TRBJ1-2, with TRBD1 matching over 10 bases. Trimming removed 1 base from V and 4 bases from J; junction bases left unmatched: 0. The CDR3 runs 13 residues. Germline V CDR1 and CDR2: GTSNPN, SVGIG (reference sequence). Full variable domain (rest looked up from reference TRBV30 and TRBJ1-2): SQTIHQWPATLVQPVGSPLSLECTVEGTSNPNLYWYRQAAGRGLQLLFYSVGIGQISSEVPQNLSASRPQDRQFILSSKKLLLSDSGFYLCAWSGTGGYGYTFGSGTRLTVV.

The gene calls are TRBV30 and TRBJ2-5; 7 nucleotides match TRBD2. CDR1 and CDR2 from the germline V gene are GTSNPN and SVGIG (reference sequence). V trimming: 1 base; J trimming: 6 bases; junction bases outside the gene matches: 2. The CDR3 consists of 12 residues. CDR3 in amino acids: CAWSDGRKTQYF. The CDR3, as DNA: TGTGCCTGGAGTGACGGGAGGAAGACCCAGTACTTC.

The V call is TRBV10-3, the J call TRBJ1-5; 8 nucleotides agree with TRBD1. The junction had 9 bases not matched to a gene; V was cut back by 4 bases and J by 7 bases. The CDR3 runs to 15 residues. Germline V gene lookup returns CDR1 ENHRY and CDR2 SYGVKD. DNA of the CDR3: TGTGCCATCAGTGGGAACAGGGGGTCGGGGCAGCCCCAGCATTTT. Its protein product is CAISGNRGSGQPQHF.

This chain uses TRBV6-5 with TRBJ2-3; 7 nucleotides match TRBD2. The ends lost 7 bases at V and 6 bases at J; junction bases unmatched: 7. Germline CDR1 is MNHEY and CDR2 is SVGAGI. The CDR3 is made up of 13 amino acids. CDR3 amino acids: CASTPPGGDTQYF. In DNA, the CDR3 is TGTGCCAGCACTCCCCCCGGGGGGGATACGCAGTATTTT.

The J gene is TRBJ2-1, the V gene TRBV3-1 (or the pseudogene TRBV3-2); 8 bases fit TRBD2. V was pared by 4 bases and J by 7 bases, with 9 bases of the junction left unmatched. CDR3 length: 15 amino acids. CDR1 is LGHDT, CDR2 YNNKEL, per germline (reference sequence). DNA of the CDR3: TGTGCCAGCAGCCCCCGGGATAGCGGGAAAAATGAGCAGTTCTTC. This sequence encodes CASSPRDSGKNEQFF.

This clone was seen more than once but under ten times. Distinct nucleotide sequences in the sample also encode this CDR3. The V call is TRBV11-2, the J call TRBJ2-7; 7 nucleotides align to TRBD2. The V segment lost 4 bases and the J segment 1 base; nucleotides outside the gene matches: 1. The germline gives CDR1 SGHAT, CDR2 FQNNGV. This CDR3 is built from 13 residues. CDR3 protein: CASSWGGSYEQYF. Written as DNA, the CDR3 is TGTGCCAGCAGCTGGGGGGGATCCTACGAGCAGTACTTC.

The genes are TRBV28 and TRBJ1-2, with 8 bases that match TRBD1. The germline V gene encodes CDR1 MDHEN and CDR2 SYDVKM. Germline trimming cut 6 bases from V and 3 bases from J; bases unmatched to any gene: 6. This CDR3 is built from 14 residues. CDR3 sequence (DNA): TGTGCCAGCAGCCTTCAGGGGGCTCACTATGGCTACACCTTC. Protein sequence: CASSLQGAHYGYTF.

V gene TRBV9 combines with J gene TRBJ2-3, with 8 bases fitting TRBD1. Germline V gives CDR1 SGDLS, CDR2 YYNGEE. The CDR3 covers 18 residues. V shed 0 bases and J 0 bases; nucleotides not matched to a gene: 9. The CDR3 region is CASSVGRGTGHSTDTQYF. The CDR3, as DNA: TGTGCCAGCAGCGTAGGTCGCGGGACAGGCCACAGCACAGATACGCAGTATTTT.